The rows below give T cell receptor beta chains drawn from one sample of a study of cytomegalovirus exposure and HLA in healthy donors. The protocol was immunoSEQ multiplex PCR, while the TCRdb copy is restricted to in-frame clones and leaves out a portion. The table shows around 67,000 clones, with approximately 80% occurring only once. Sequenced material: PBMCs. The source of these receptors is a man in his late teens or twenties in good health and CMV-seropositive. CDR3s include the opening cysteine and the closing phenylalanine or tryptophan. The D gene is left open where the match is weak. Expanded clones get a size class; other rows say once, few or many, or leave the size out.

-	15	TRBD1	TRBV11-2	TRBJ2-1	CASSPRTGGKNEQFF	TGTGCCAGCAGCCCTCGGACAGGGGGCAAGAATGAGCAGTTCTTC
few	14	TRBD1	TRBV6-5	TRBJ2-5	CASRTDRAQETQYF	TGTGCCAGCAGGACGGACAGGGCCCAAGAGACCCAGTACTTC
-	13	TRBD1	TRBV10-3	TRBJ1-2	CAITQTGNYGYTF	TGTGCCATCACCCAGACAGGGAACTATGGCTACACCTTC
-	13	-	TRBV2	TRBJ2-1	CASSEERGNEQFF	TGTGCCAGCAGTGAAGAAAGAGGGAATGAGCAGTTCTTC
few	17	-	TRBV7-9	TRBJ2-4	CASSLAGRSGAKNIQYF	TGTGCCAGCAGCTTAGCTGGGCGGTCGGGGGCCAAAAACATTCAGTACTTC
once	15	-	TRBV6-4	TRBJ1-1	CASTISRGANTEAFF	TGTGCCAGCACCATCTCGCGGGGGGCTAACACTGAAGCTTTCTTT
-	15	-	TRBV9	TRBJ2-3	CASSVVPGSTDTQYF	TGTGCCAGCAGCGTAGTGCCAGGTAGCACAGATACGCAGTATTTT
-	14	TRBD1	TRBV10-3	TRBJ2-3	CAIRRDSDTDTQYF	TGTGCCATCAGAAGGGACAGTGACACAGATACGCAGTATTTT
few	14	TRBD1	TRBV5-1	TRBJ2-5	CASSRQGAWETQYF	TGCGCCAGCAGCAGACAGGGGGCATGGGAGACCCAGTACTTC
-	15	TRBD2	TRBV10-2	TRBJ2-6	CASGRGGPGANVLTF	TGCGCCAGCGGTCGGGGGGGGCCTGGGGCCAACGTCCTGACTTTC
few	14	-	TRBV7-9	TRBJ2-1	CASSFRGLANEQFF	TGTGCCAGCAGCTTTAGGGGGTTGGCCAATGAGCAGTTCTTC
-	13	-	TRBV5-6	TRBJ1-4	CASEGRGVGKLFF	TGTGCCAGCGAGGGTCGGGGAGTCGGAAAACTGTTTTTT
-	14	TRBD2	TRBV29-1	TRBJ2-1	CSSRGGGSYNEQFF	TGCAGCTCGCGGGGGGGAGGTAGCTACAATGAGCAGTTCTTC
-	12	TRBD1	TRBV30	TRBJ1-1	CAWGRTGPITFF	TGTGCCTGGGGGAGGACAGGTCCGATAACTTTCTTT
-	16	TRBD1	TRBV5-1	TRBJ1-1	CASSLAGDRLNTEAFF	TGCGCCAGCAGCTTGGCCGGGGACAGACTTAACACTGAAGCTTTCTTT
once	15	TRBD2	TRBV11-2	TRBJ2-1	CASSLLSGIRNEQFF	TGTGCCAGCAGCTTGCTTAGCGGGATTAGGAATGAGCAGTTCTTC
-	13	-	TRBV5-1	TRBJ1-1	CASSFSENTEAFF	TGCGCCAGCAGCTTTTCAGAGAACACTGAAGCTTTCTTT
-	14	-	TRBV4-1	TRBJ1-1	CASSQAWRDTEAFF	TGCGCCAGCAGCCAAGCCTGGCGGGACACTGAAGCTTTCTTT
-	15	TRBD2	TRBV5-4	TRBJ2-3	CASAERGGYTDTQYF	TGTGCCAGCGCCGAGCGGGGGGGATACACAGATACGCAGTATTTT
-	13	-	TRBV5-8	TRBJ2-7	CASSLALRYEQYF	TGTGCCAGCAGCTTGGCTCTACGCTACGAGCAGTACTTC
few	15	-	TRBV29-1	TRBJ2-3	CSVEGKLPSTDTQYF	TGCAGCGTTGAAGGAAAACTACCAAGCACAGATACGCAGTATTTT
-	15	TRBD1	TRBV28	TRBJ1-5	CASSNRDRDNQPQHF	TGTGCCAGCAGCAACCGGGACAGGGACAATCAGCCCCAGCATTTT
-	15	TRBD2	TRBV6-1	TRBJ2-3	CASMRLAGATDTQYF	TGTGCCAGCATGCGACTAGCGGGAGCCACAGATACGCAGTATTTT
-	15	TRBD2	TRBV9	TRBJ2-1	CASSTGTSGSNEQFF	TGTGCCAGCAGCACCGGGACTAGCGGGAGCAATGAGCAGTTCTTC
-	12	-	TRBV7-2	TRBJ1-5	CASSPGGQPQHF	TGTGCCAGCAGCCCCGGGGGGCAGCCCCAGCATTTT
-	14	TRBD1	TRBV28	TRBJ2-2	CASSGTGGNGELFF	TGTGCCAGCAGTGGGACAGGGGGGAACGGGGAGCTGTTTTTT
-	15	TRBD2	TRBV9	TRBJ2-5	CASSSGGGAGETQYF	TGTGCCAGCAGCTCCGGCGGGGGGGCTGGAGAGACCCAGTACTTC
-	14	TRBD2	TRBV7-9	TRBJ2-1	CASSLVTSGDEQFF	TGTGCCAGCAGCTTAGTGACTAGCGGGGATGAGCAGTTCTTC
-	12	-	TRBV27	TRBJ1-6	CASSPERGPLHF	TGTGCCAGCAGTCCAGAGCGAGGGCCCCTCCACTTT
-	17	TRBD2	TRBV29-1	TRBJ2-6	CSVYDSAGDSGANVLTF	TGCAGCGTCTATGACTCAGCGGGGGACTCTGGGGCCAACGTCCTGACTTTC
-	15	-	TRBV5-1	TRBJ1-6	CASSLDGGLESPLHF	TGCGCCAGCAGCTTGGACGGGGGGCTGGAGTCACCCCTCCACTTT
-	15	TRBD1	TRBV7-9	TRBJ2-7	CASSLVGQGNYEQYF	TGTGCCAGCAGCTTGGTCGGACAGGGGAACTACGAGCAGTACTTC
once	16	TRBD2	TRBV6-4	TRBJ2-1	CASSDQGGGSYNEQFF	TGTGCCAGCTCCGATCAGGGCGGGGGCTCCTACAATGAGCAGTTCTTC
-	15	TRBD1	TRBV30	TRBJ1-2	CAWSGGTGINYGYTF	TGTGCCTGGAGTGGGGGGACAGGGATCAACTATGGCTACACCTTC
few	16	TRBD1	TRBV2	TRBJ2-1	CAFQLLRDSPYNEQFF	TGTGCGTTCCAGCTACTGAGGGACAGTCCATACAATGAGCAGTTCTTC
-	15	TRBD1	TRBV2	TRBJ2-3	CASSEGTGRTDTQYF	TGTGCCAGCAGTGAAGGGACAGGACGCACAGATACGCAGTATTTT
-	12	-	TRBV6-1	TRBJ2-7	CATQTQTYEQYF	TGTGCCACCCAGACACAAACCTACGAGCAGTACTTC
-	13	TRBD2	TRBV7-6	TRBJ2-7	CASRPSGSYEQYF	TGTGCCAGCAGACCAAGCGGGAGCTACGAGCAGTACTTC
-	14	-	TRBV2	TRBJ1-1	CASSLNRENTEAFF	TGTGCCAGCAGTTTAAACCGGGAGAACACTGAAGCTTTCTTT
-	14	TRBD1	TRBV6-5	TRBJ1-6	CASSAGTGDSPLHF	TGTGCCAGCAGCGCCGGGACAGGGGACTCACCCCTCCACTTT
-	14	-	TRBV2	TRBJ1-5	CASSEQGSEQPQHF	TGTGCCAGCAGTGAACAGGGTTCGGAACAGCCCCAGCATTTT
-	13	-	TRBV4-2	TRBJ1-2	CASSGQSSRGYTF	TGTGCCAGCAGCGGACAGAGCTCTAGGGGCTACACCTTC
-	13	TRBD1	TRBV6-4	TRBJ2-2	CASGTGAAGELFF	TGTGCCAGCGGGACAGGGGCCGCCGGGGAGCTGTTTTTT
-	15	-	TRBV7-9	TRBJ2-5	CASSLDGVSWETQYF	TGTGCCAGCAGCTTAGACGGTGTGTCCTGGGAGACCCAGTACTTC
-	15	-	TRBV5-1	TRBJ2-7	CASSLVGGGSYEQYF	TGCGCCAGCAGCTTGGTAGGTGGCGGGTCCTACGAGCAGTACTTC
-	14	TRBD2	TRBV18	TRBJ2-1	CASLPGRGVNEQFF	TGTGCCAGCCTGCCGGGGAGGGGTGTCAATGAGCAGTTCTTC
-	15	-	TRBV6-4	TRBJ2-1	CASSDRGGDYNEQFF	TGTGCCAGCAGTGATAGAGGGGGAGATTACAATGAGCAGTTCTTC
-	14	-	TRBV6-5	TRBJ2-7	CASSYGLASYEQYF	TGTGCCAGCAGTTATGGTCTAGCTTCCTACGAGCAGTACTTC
once	14	TRBD1	TRBV2	TRBJ2-7	CAAIAGTVPYEQYF	TGTGCCGCCATCGCCGGGACAGTCCCCTACGAGCAGTACTTC
-	14	TRBD2	TRBV6-5	TRBJ2-2	CAVRAGVDTGELFF	TGTGCCGTCAGAGCGGGGGTGGATACCGGGGAGCTGTTTTTT
few	15	-	TRBV6-5	TRBJ1-2	CASSPGGNRVDGYTF	TGTGCCAGCAGCCCCGGCGGAAACAGGGTCGATGGCTACACCTTC
-	19	TRBD1	TRBV12-5	TRBJ2-2	CASGLVTRGPLKVAGELFF	TGTGCTAGTGGTTTGGTAACGAGGGGGCCGTTGAAGGTGGCCGGGGAGCTGTTTTTT